A single sample is the source of the 20 T cell receptor beta chains below, sequenced in a study of glioma-infiltrating T cells after dendritic cell vaccination. The table came from immunoSEQ multiplex PCR; TCRdb's copy has only in-frame clones and leaves some out. The sample records tens of thousands of clones, approximately 87% being singletons. The sequenced sample was blood, obtained before dendritic cell vaccination. All receptors derive from a human donor with glioblastoma.

The chain employs TRBV6-5 and TRBJ1-4; TRBD1 aligns across 12 bases. This CDR3 comprises 13 residues. Trimming took 8 bases from V and 7 from J; bases not matched to a gene: 2. Germline V gene data show CDR1 as MNHEY and CDR2 as SVGAGI. The CDR3: CASRDRGLEKLFF. The DNA for the CDR3 is TGTGCCAGCCGGGACAGGGGGCTTGAAAAACTGTTTTTT.

CDR3 protein: CSVTTGVGYGYTF. Written as DNA, the CDR3 is TGCAGCGTTACTACAGGGGTGGGCTATGGCTACACCTTC. The chain couples TRBV29-1 to TRBJ1-2, with 7 bases that match TRBD1. The V gene end was trimmed by 5 bases and the J gene end by 4 bases; junction bases not matched to a gene: 7. The CDR3 has 13 amino acids. Germline V CDR1 and CDR2: SQVTM, ANQGSEA.

The chain carries TRBV4-3 and TRBJ1-2; tentatively, D is TRBD1 (6 bases). Trimming left V 1 base short and J 4 bases short, with 13 bases between. The CDR3 loop spans 15 amino acids. Germline CDR1 LGHNA, CDR2 YSLEER. The CDR3 sequence: CASSQAGGPSYGYTF. For the CDR3, the DNA is TGCGCCAGCAGCCAAGCCGGGGGGCCTAGCTATGGCTACACCTTC.

The DNA for the CDR3 is TGTGCCAGCAGCCTACTAGCGGGAGGGCGGAATGAGCAGTTCTTC. Residues: CASSLLAGGRNEQFF. The chain carries TRBV7-3 and TRBJ2-1; 13 bases line up with TRBD2. V shed 5 bases, J shed 7 bases, and the junction held 5 bases outside the gene matches. Germline-derived CDR1 and CDR2 are SGHTA and FQGTGA. The CDR3 loop spans 15 amino acids.

V gene TRBV18 combines with J gene TRBJ1-1; 8 bases are shared with TRBD1. Germline V lookup: CDR1 KGHSH, CDR2 LQKENI. The V and J ends lost 4 bases and 3 bases, in that order; junction bases with no gene match: 7. The CDR3 sequence is 15 residues long. The CDR3, as DNA: TGTGCCAGCTCACGTGGGACAGGAGGGGACACTGAAGCTTTCTTT. Its protein is CASSRGTGGDTEAFF.

To note about this clone: This sample includes further DNA sequences coding for the same CDR3. The chain links TRBV4-3 to TRBJ1-5; D is undetermined. V lost 0 bases to trimming and J lost 6 bases, with 6 bases between them. Germline loops: CDR1 LGHNA, CDR2 YSLEER. The CDR3 covers 13 residues. The CDR3 DNA reads TGCGCCAGCAGCCAAGATAGAGGTCAGCCCCAGCATTTT. Translation gives CASSQDRGQPQHF.

V usage is TRBV11-3 and J usage is TRBJ1-2, with 9 bases fitting TRBD1. Germline V gene sequence: CDR1 SGHNT, CDR2 YENEEA. The trim removed 6 bases at V and 7 bases at J, leaving 6 bases unmatched. This CDR3 comprises 13 residues. This CDR3 is CASRSGQGGGYTF. Here the CDR3 DNA reads TGTGCCAGCAGATCGGGACAGGGCGGTGGCTACACCTTC.

V is TRBV6-1 and J is TRBJ1-1, with D possibly TRBD1 on 5 matching bases. The V end was cut by 4 bases, the J end by 0 bases, with 27 bases between. This CDR3 comprises 20 residues. Germline V gene sequence: CDR1 MNHNS, CDR2 SASEGT. This CDR3 reads CASSGYWIGTASGMNTEAFF. In DNA, the CDR3 is TGTGCCAGCAGTGGGTATTGGATTGGGACGGCGAGCGGGATGAACACTGAAGCTTTCTTT.

This chain joins TRBV9 and TRBJ2-1; D gene ambiguous. Trimming removed 0 bases from V and 8 bases from J, with 12 bases in between. The CDR3 contains 14 residues. The germline gives CDR1 SGDLS, CDR2 YYNGEE. CDR3 region: CASSVEVTAHEQFF. The CDR3 bases are TGTGCCAGCAGCGTAGAGGTAACAGCACATGAGCAGTTCTTC.

The chain links TRBV11-3 to TRBJ2-1; TRBD2 is a possible D gene (6 bases). Trimming took 0 bases from V and 7 from J, leaving 13 bases between them. CDR3 length: 15 amino acids. The germline CDR1 and CDR2 sequences are SGHNT and YENEEA. CDR3 sequence: CASSLEAGVYNEQFF. The CDR3 bases are TGTGCCAGCAGCTTAGAAGCGGGTGTATATAATGAGCAGTTCTTC.

The V gene is TRBV27, the J gene TRBJ1-2; D may be TRBD1 (6 bases). The V gene's germline CDR1 is MNHEY and CDR2 SMNVEV (reference sequence). The V and J ends lost 0 bases and 2 bases respectively, with 10 bases between them. This CDR3 has 15 amino acids. DNA for the CDR3: TGTGCCAGCAGTTTATCGGGGGCGCGGAACTATGGCTACACCTTC. This encodes CASSLSGARNYGYTF.

This clone was seen once. V usage is TRBV5-1 and J usage is TRBJ1-6; TRBD1 agrees at 7 bases. J lost 5 bases, V lost 2 bases, and 1 base had no gene match. The CDR3 is 14 amino acids. In germline, CDR1 is SGHRS, CDR2 YFSETQ. CDR3 nucleotides: TGCGCCAGCAGCTTTGGACAGGATAATTCACCCCTCCACTTT. Its protein product is CASSFGQDNSPLHF.

The chain has TRBV19 and TRBJ2-7; 10 bases agree with TRBD2. This CDR3 has 14 amino acids. Germline assignment: CDR1 LNHDA and CDR2 SQIVND (reference sequence). Trimming cost V 9 bases and J 0 bases; bases outside gene matches: 5. CDR3 nucleotide sequence: TGTGCCAGCCGGACTAGCGGTGACTCCTACGAGCAGTACTTC. Its protein is CASRTSGDSYEQYF. Supplemented by reference TRBV19 and TRBJ2-7, the full variable domain reads DGGITQSPKYLFRKEGQNVTLSCEQNLNHDAMYWYRQDPGQGLRLIYYSQIVNDFQKGDIAEGYSVSREKKESFPLTVTSAQKNPTAFYLCASRTSGDSYEQYFGPGTRLTVT.

The V call is TRBV29-1, the J call TRBJ2-5; 7 bases match TRBD2. Germline CDR1 is SQVTM and CDR2 is ANQGSEA. The CDR3 loop spans 13 amino acids. V gave up 3 bases and J gave up 1 base; unmatched junction bases: 2. CDR3 nucleotides: TGCAGCGTTGACAGGGAGGGCCAAGAGACCCAGTACTTC. Amino acids: CSVDREGQETQYF.

The chain has TRBV29-1 and TRBJ1-1; 7 bases line up with TRBD1. CDR3 size: 12 residues. CDR1 SQVTM and CDR2 ANQGSEA come from the germline V gene. The V and J ends lost 7 bases and 7 bases, in that order; junction bases with no gene match: 9. CDR3 sequence: CSALPRDSEAFF. The CDR3 DNA reads as TGCAGCGCCCTCCCCCGGGACAGTGAAGCTTTCTTT.

This clone was seen just once. The chain employs TRBV11-2 and TRBJ1-3, with D hard to call. The CDR3 is made up of 14 amino acids. The V gene lost 0 bases and the J gene lost 3 bases, with 6 bases spanning the gap. Germline lookup yields CDR1 SGHAT and CDR2 FQNNGV. CDR3 region: CASSLDPVGNTIYF. CDR3 nucleotide sequence: TGTGCCAGCAGCTTAGATCCCGTTGGAAACACCATATATTTT.

V is TRBV6-6 and J is TRBJ2-5, with 7 bases matching TRBD2. Germline V CDR1 and CDR2: MNHNY, SVGAGI (reference sequence). CDR3 length: 12 residues. The ends lost 7 bases at V and 7 bases at J; junction bases unmatched: 6. The CDR3 is CASKGREGTQYF. CDR3 coding DNA: TGTGCCAGCAAAGGCAGGGAGGGGACCCAGTACTTC.

This rearrangement joins TRBV2 to TRBJ2-1, with 7 bases fitting TRBD1. Germline trimming cut 6 bases from V and 6 bases from J; bases unmatched to any gene: 8. Germline V gives CDR1 SNHLY, CDR2 FYNNEI. This CDR3 has 14 residues. CDR3 region: CASRTGPRSNEQFF. CDR3 in DNA: TGTGCCAGCAGGACAGGGCCGCGTTCCAATGAGCAGTTCTTC. The whole variable domain, filled in from reference TRBV2 and TRBJ2-1, reads EPEVTQTPSHQVTQMGQEVILRCVPISNHLYFYWYRQILGQKVEFLVSFYNNEISEKSEIFDDQFSVERPDGSNFTLKIRSTKLEDSAMYFCASRTGPRSNEQFFGPGTRLTVL.

This clone came up a few times. This sequence joins TRBV5-1 and TRBJ2-1; possibly TRBD2 for D (5 bases). Germline V gene sequence: CDR1 SGHRS, CDR2 YFSETQ. The CDR3 is made up of 15 amino acids. Trimming left V 1 base short and J 2 bases short, with 10 bases between. CDR3 DNA: TGCGCCAGCAGCTTGCAAGCGGCAACCTACAATGAGCAGTTCTTC. Translation gives CASSLQAATYNEQFF.

The J gene is TRBJ2-3, the V gene TRBV10-3; 7 bases map to TRBD2. This CDR3 comprises 15 residues. After removal of 6 bases from V and 4 bases from J, the junction contained 10 bases not matched to a gene. Per the germline V gene, CDR1 is ENHRY and CDR2 is SYGVKD. As DNA, the CDR3 is TGTGCCATCAGGGGCGGGGAGGGGAGGGCAGATACGCAGTATTTT. Its protein is CAIRGGEGRADTQYF.